Listed below are T cell receptor beta chains from one sample, sequenced in a study of blood T cell repertoires in COVID-19. Profiled with immunoSEQ multiplex PCR; TCRdb holds only in-frame clones, not every one. Here the sample spans roughly 160,000 clones, around four fifths being singletons. Source material: peripheral blood. The receptors here all came from a woman at least 80 years old with acute or convalescent COVID-19. The CDR3 runs from the conserved cysteine through the conserved F or W. D genes are given only for firm matches. Clone size is not always given. Where it is, it says once, few, many or a class for expanded clones.

size	J	D	length	V	CDR3	DNA
NA	TRBJ1-1	NA	14	TRBV4-1	CASSQDPGDTEAFF	TGCGCCAGCAGCCAAGATCCGGGAGACACTGAAGCTTTCTTT
NA	TRBJ2-7	TRBD1	13	TRBV20-1	CSASEGARKEQYF	TGCAGTGCTAGTGAGGGGGCGCGCAAGGAGCAGTACTTC
NA	TRBJ1-1	NA	13	TRBV30	CAWSPLQNTEAFF	TGTGCCTGGAGTCCACTTCAGAACACTGAAGCTTTCTTT
NA	TRBJ2-5	TRBD2	13	TRBV7-2	CASSPGRAETQYF	TGTGCCAGCAGCCCGGGGAGGGCGGAGACCCAGTACTTC
NA	TRBJ1-3	NA	12	TRBV29-1	CSVQRSGNTIYF	TGCAGCGTGCAGCGATCTGGAAACACCATATATTTT
NA	TRBJ1-1	NA	13	TRBV9	CASSVDGVGEAFF	TGTGCCAGCAGCGTAGACGGGGTGGGGGAAGCTTTCTTT
NA	TRBJ2-3	NA	16	TRBV29-1	CSVVFWRQASTDTQYF	NA
NA	TRBJ2-1	TRBD1	15	TRBV18	CASSPRGGTYNEQFF	TGTGCCAGCTCACCACGAGGGGGCACCTACAATGAGCAGTTCTTC
NA	TRBJ2-3	NA	14	TRBV19	CASTGGASTDTQYF	TGTGCCAGTACTGGCGGGGCGTCCACAGATACGCAGTATTTT
once	TRBJ2-1	TRBD2	17	TRBV6-2/TRBV6-3	CASSYSLAGGPLNEQFF	TGTGCCAGCAGTTACTCTCTAGCGGGGGGCCCTCTCAATGAGCAGTTCTTC
NA	TRBJ2-5	TRBD2	15	TRBV15	CATSAPGGAQETQYF	TGTGCCACCAGCGCTCCCGGGGGGGCTCAAGAGACCCAGTACTTC
NA	TRBJ2-3	TRBD1	15	TRBV5-1	CASSSGTGGADTQYF	TGCGCCAGCAGCTCAGGGACAGGGGGCGCAGATACGCAGTATTTT
NA	TRBJ2-5	NA	13	TRBV7-2	CASSLALQETQYF	TGTGCCAGCAGCTTAGCTCTCCAAGAGACCCAGTACTTC
NA	TRBJ2-1	TRBD1	15	TRBV5-5	CASSGQGAQYNEQFF	TGTGCCAGCAGCGGACAGGGGGCTCAATACAATGAGCAGTTCTTC
NA	TRBJ1-1	NA	12	TRBV10-2	CASSQGYTEAFF	TGCGCCAGCAGTCAGGGGTACACTGAAGCTTTCTTT
NA	TRBJ1-5	NA	15	TRBV19	CASDTRLGDNQPQHF	TGTGCCAGTGACACAAGGTTGGGAGACAATCAGCCCCAGCATTTT
NA	TRBJ2-2	TRBD1	17	TRBV5-6	CASSSVGTGPNTGELFF	TGTGCCAGCAGCTCGGTGGGGACAGGGCCGAACACCGGGGAGCTGTTTTTT